This T cell receptor (beta chain) was identified during a study of identical twins. Healthy Caucasian donors formed the entire cohort. TCRdb re-called the 5' RACE reads with MiXCR, one entry per CDR3 protein. The data show fewer than 250,000 distinct CDR3 sequences, approximately 9% seen once. Germline V gives CDR1 SGHVS, CDR2 FQNEAQ. The CDR3 is 17 residues long. The junction had 11 bases not matched to a gene; V was cut back by 0 bases and J by 4 bases. Study-level findings and limits: Donors were not followed over many years; analysis was cross-sectional.

This clonotype was detected only a few times. Its antigen is unknown. This clonotype was sampled from a woman aged 18-29 years in good health. The chain uses TRBV7-8 and TRBJ2-7; TRBD2 agrees at 8 bases. The sequencing sample was made of memory (CD45RO+) T cells sorted from blood. For the CDR3, the DNA is TGTGCCAGCAGCTTAGCGCTAAGGGGTAGCGGGGTGTACGAGCAGTACTTC. This gives the protein CASSLALRGSGVYEQYF.